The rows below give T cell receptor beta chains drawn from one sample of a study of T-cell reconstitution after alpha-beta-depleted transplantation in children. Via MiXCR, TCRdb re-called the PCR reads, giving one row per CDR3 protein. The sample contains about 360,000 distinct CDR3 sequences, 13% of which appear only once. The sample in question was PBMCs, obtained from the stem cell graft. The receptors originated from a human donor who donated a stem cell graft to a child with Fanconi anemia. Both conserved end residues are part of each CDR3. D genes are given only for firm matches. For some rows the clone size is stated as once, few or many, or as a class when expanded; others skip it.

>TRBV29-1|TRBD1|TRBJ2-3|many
TGCAGCGTTAGACAGGGAACCCCCACAGATACGCAGTATTTT
CSVRQGTPTDTQYF
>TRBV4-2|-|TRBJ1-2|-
TGTGCCAGCAGCCAAGTCGGCAGGGATTATGGCTACACCTTC
CASSQVGRDYGYTF
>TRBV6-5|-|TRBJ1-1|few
TGTGCCAGCAGTTACGGCAGGGGAGATACTGAAGCTTTCTTT
CASSYGRGDTEAFF
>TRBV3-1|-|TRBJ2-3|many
TGTGCCAGCAGCCCAGACTACACAGATACGCAGTATTTT
CASSPDYTDTQYF
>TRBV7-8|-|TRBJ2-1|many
TGTGCCAGCAGCTTCGTTCCTAGCTCCTACAATGAGCAGTTCTTC
CASSFVPSSYNEQFF
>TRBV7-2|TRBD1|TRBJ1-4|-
TGTGCCAGCAGCTTAGGGGCCCAGGGGGCGCAAAAACTGTTTTTT
CASSLGAQGAQKLFF
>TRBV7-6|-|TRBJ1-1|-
TGTGCCAGCAGCTTAGCTAGACAAAGGGAAGCTTTCTTT
CASSLARQREAFF
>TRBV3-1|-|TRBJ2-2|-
TGTGCCAGCAGCCCCCCCCGGGGGCGGGGGATGCACGGGGAGCTGTTTTTT
CASSPPRGRGMHGELFF
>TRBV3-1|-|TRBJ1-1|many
TGTGCCAGCAGTAATTTCGGACAGAACACTGAAGCTTTCTTT
CASSNFGQNTEAFF
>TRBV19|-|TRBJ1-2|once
TGTGCCAGTAGTAGGGGGTTATATGGCTACACCTTC
CASSRGLYGYTF
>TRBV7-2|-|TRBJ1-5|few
TGTGCCAGCAGCTTCGTTCTTAATAGCAATCAGCCCCAGCATTTT
CASSFVLNSNQPQHF
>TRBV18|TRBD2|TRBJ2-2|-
TGTGCCAGCTCACCGTTTACTAGCGGGGGACCGACCGGGGAGCTGTTTTTT
CASSPFTSGGPTGELFF
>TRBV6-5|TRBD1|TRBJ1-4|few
TGTGCCAGCAGTTACTCGGGACAGGCGAATGAAAAACTGTTTTTT
CASSYSGQANEKLFF
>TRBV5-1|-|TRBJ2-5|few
TGCGCCAGCACCCCATCACCGGGCCCCCAAGGAGAGACCCAGTACTTC
CASTPSPGPQGETQYF
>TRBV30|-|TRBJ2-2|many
TGTGCCTGGAGTGCACTCATGGGCACCGGGGAGCTGTTTTTT
CAWSALMGTGELFF
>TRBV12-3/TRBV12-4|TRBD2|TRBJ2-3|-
TGTGCCAGCAGTTTAGATGGAGGACTAGCGGGGGAAACAGATACGCAGTATTTT
CASSLDGGLAGETDTQYF
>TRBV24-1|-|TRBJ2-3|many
TGTGCCACCAGTGATTTGACGGAGTCAAGCACAGATACGCAGTATTTT
CATSDLTESSTDTQYF
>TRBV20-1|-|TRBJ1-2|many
TGCAGTGCTAGCCCCTGGGGGAGCGATGGCTACACCTTC
CSASPWGSDGYTF
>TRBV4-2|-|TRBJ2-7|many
TGTGCCAGCAGCCAAGATCATAGGTACGAGCAGTACTTC
CASSQDHRYEQYF
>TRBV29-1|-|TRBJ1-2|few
TGCAGCGTTGCCCTTAACTATGGCTACACCTTC
CSVALNYGYTF
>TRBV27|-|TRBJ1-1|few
TGTGCCAGCAGAGGGGGAACAGGACCCCTTGGGGCTTTCTTT
CASRGGTGPLGAFF
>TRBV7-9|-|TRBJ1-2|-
TGTGCCAGCAGCTTGGCGGGAGCCAATGGCTACACCTTC
CASSLAGANGYTF
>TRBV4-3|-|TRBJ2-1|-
TGCGCCAGCAGCCATGTTGAGGGGTACAATGAGCAGTTCTTC
CASSHVEGYNEQFF
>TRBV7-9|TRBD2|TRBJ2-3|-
TGTGCCAGCAGCTTTGGGACTAGCGGGGGCTTAGATACGCAGTATTTT
CASSFGTSGGLDTQYF
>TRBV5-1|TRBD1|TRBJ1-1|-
TGCGCCAGCAGCGCAAGACAGGGCACTGAAGCTTTCTTT
CASSARQGTEAFF
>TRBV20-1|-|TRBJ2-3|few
TGCAGTGCTGGACGGGGGAGCACAGATACGCAGTATTTT
CSAGRGSTDTQYF
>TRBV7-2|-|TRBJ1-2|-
TGTGCCAGCAGCCCCTTCCCGGGGGAGCACTATGGCTACACCTTC
CASSPFPGEHYGYTF
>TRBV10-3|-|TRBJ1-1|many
TGTGCCATCAGTGAGTCTTACCAGAACACTGAAGCTTTCTTT
CAISESYQNTEAFF
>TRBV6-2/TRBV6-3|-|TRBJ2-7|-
TGTGCCAGCGCGTTTGTGAGTCACGAGCAGTACTTC
CASAFVSHEQYF
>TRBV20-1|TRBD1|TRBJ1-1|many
TGCAGTGCTGCCTCGGGGGACAGGGGTATGAACACTGAAGCTTTCTTT
CSAASGDRGMNTEAFF
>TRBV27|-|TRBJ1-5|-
TGTGCCAGCAAGGGGGGGATTACCGGCAATCAGCCCCAGCATTTT
CASKGGITGNQPQHF
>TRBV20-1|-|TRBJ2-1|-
TGCAGTGCTATGAGTTTTGATGAGCAGTTCTTC
CSAMSFDEQFF
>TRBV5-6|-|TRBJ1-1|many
TGTGCCAGCTTCCGCAGTATGAACACTGAAGCTTTCTTT
CASFRSMNTEAFF
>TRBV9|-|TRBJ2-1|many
TGTGCCAGCAGCCTCCTCTCGGGGGTTGAGCAGTTCTTC
CASSLLSGVEQFF
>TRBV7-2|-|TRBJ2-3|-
TGTGCCAGCAGCTCCTTACAACTCAGACCCGCGGATACGCAGTATTTT
CASSSLQLRPADTQYF
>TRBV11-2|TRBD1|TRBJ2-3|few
TGTGCCAGCAGCTCGGGACAGGCTGCAGATACGCAGTATTTT
CASSSGQAADTQYF
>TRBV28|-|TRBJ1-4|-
TGTGCCAGCAGTTTCCTCATAAATGTGGGTGAAAAACTGTTTTTT
CASSFLINVGEKLFF
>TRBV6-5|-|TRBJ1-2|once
TGTGCCAGCAGTTACTCGGGCAGCTATGGCTACACCTTC
CASSYSGSYGYTF
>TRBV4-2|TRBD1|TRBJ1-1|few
TGTGCCAGCAGCCAAGGGACAGGGAGAGCTGAAGCTTTCTTT
CASSQGTGRAEAFF
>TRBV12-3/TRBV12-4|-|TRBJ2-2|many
TGTGCCAGCAGTTTCGACGGCTACACCGGGGAGCTGTTTTTT
CASSFDGYTGELFF
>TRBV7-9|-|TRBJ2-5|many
TGTGCCAGCAGCTTGTTAGGGAGTTCCCAAGAGACCCAGTACTTC
CASSLLGSSQETQYF
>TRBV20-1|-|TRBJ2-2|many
TGCAGTGCTAGGTCACTGTTCACCGGGGAGCTGTTTTTT
CSARSLFTGELFF
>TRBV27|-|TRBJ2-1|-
TGTGCCAGCCGTTGGGGGATCGTCCACAATGAGCAGTTCTTC
CASRWGIVHNEQFF
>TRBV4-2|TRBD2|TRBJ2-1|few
TGTGCCAGCAGCCAAGGGCGGGGGGGCCACAATGAGCAGTTCTTC
CASSQGRGGHNEQFF
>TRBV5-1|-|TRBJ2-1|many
TGCGCCAGCAGTTTAAGAGGACGTGAGGGGAATGAGCAGTTCTTC
CASSLRGREGNEQFF
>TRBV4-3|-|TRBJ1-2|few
TGCGCCAGCAGCGTGACCCTTGGAGCTGGCTACACCTTC
CASSVTLGAGYTF
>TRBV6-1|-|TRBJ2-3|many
TGTGCCAGCAGGAACGCGGCCGGAAGGAGAGATACGCAGTATTTT
CASRNAAGRRDTQYF
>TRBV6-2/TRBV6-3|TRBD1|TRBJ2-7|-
TGTGCCAGCAGTATCGGACAGGGGGGTACCTACGAGCAGTACTTC
CASSIGQGGTYEQYF